This paragraph covers one T cell receptor beta chain sequence. The target antigen is unknown. The V end lost 6 bases, the J end lost 0 bases, and 12 bases lay between the germline ends. Germline loops: CDR1 LNHDA, CDR2 SQIVND (reference sequence). The CDR3 loop spans 15 amino acids. This sample is drawn from a study of T cell responses to AZD1222 COVID-19 vaccine. Findings of the study overall: Donors were mostly white British, more females; clonal diversity possibly underestimated.

Clones were read by immunoSEQ multiplex PCR, and TCRdb kept only the in-frame ones, dropping some. Among some 31,000 clones listed, around 78% were seen once. The sequence came from an adult who received the AZD1222 COVID-19 vaccine. The chain links TRBV19 to TRBJ1-5; D uncertain. The specimen was peripheral blood, collected 28 days after the second AZD1222 dose. Written as DNA, the CDR3 is TGTGCCAGTAGCCCTACAAGGCTTAGCAATCAGCCCCAGCATTTT. Translated, it gives CASSPTRLSNQPQHF. The full variable domain, in which reference TRBV19 and TRBJ1-5 provide the parts outside the CDR3, is DGGITQSPKYLFRKEGQNVTLSCEQNLNHDAMYWYRQDPGQGLRLIYYSQIVNDFQKGDIAEGYSVSREKKESFPLTVTSAQKNPTAFYLCASSPTRLSNQPQHFGDGTRLSIL.